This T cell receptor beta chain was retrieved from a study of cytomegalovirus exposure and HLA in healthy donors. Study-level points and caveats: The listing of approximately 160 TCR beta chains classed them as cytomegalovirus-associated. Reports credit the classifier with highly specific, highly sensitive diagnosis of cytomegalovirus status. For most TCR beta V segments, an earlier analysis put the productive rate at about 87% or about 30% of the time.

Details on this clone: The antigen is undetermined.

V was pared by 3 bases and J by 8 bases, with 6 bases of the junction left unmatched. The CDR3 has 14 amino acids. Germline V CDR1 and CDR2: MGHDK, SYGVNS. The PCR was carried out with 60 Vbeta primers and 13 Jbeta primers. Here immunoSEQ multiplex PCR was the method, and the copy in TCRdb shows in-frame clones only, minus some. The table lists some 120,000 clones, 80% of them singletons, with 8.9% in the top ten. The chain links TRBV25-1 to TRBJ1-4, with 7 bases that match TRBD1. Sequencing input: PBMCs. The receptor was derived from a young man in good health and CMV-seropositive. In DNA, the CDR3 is TGTGCCAGCAGTGACTGGACAGGCGGGGAAAAACTGTTTTTT. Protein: CASSDWTGGEKLFF.